The rows below give T cell receptor beta chains drawn from one sample of a study of blood T cell repertoires in COVID-19. Clones were sequenced by immunoSEQ multiplex PCR, and TCRdb holds only the in-frame ones, with some missing. The sample includes 170,000 or so clones, around nine tenths of them seen just once. Material for sequencing was peripheral blood. Receptors were obtained from a man aged 60 to 69 with COVID-19, enrolled during active disease. Both conserved end residues are part of each CDR3. Each record gives: clone size, V gene, J gene, D gene, CDR3 protein, CDR3 DNA. The D gene is left open where the match is weak. The size field is filled for only some rows; it gives once, few, many or a size class.

>NA|TRBV12-3/TRBV12-4|TRBJ2-5|TRBD1
CASRTGGWETQYF
TGTGCCAGTCGGACAGGGGGCTGGGAGACCCAGTACTTC
>NA|TRBV6-6|TRBJ1-6|NA
CACQGFGGQDSPLHF
TGTGCCTGCCAGGGGTTTGGGGGTCAGGATTCACCCCTCCACTTT
>NA|TRBV18|TRBJ2-3|NA
CASSRAGNTDTQYF
TGTGCCAGCTCACGGGCGGGTAACACAGATACGCAGTATTTT
>once|TRBV4-3|TRBJ2-3|TRBD1
CASSQEPAGGLADTQYF
TGCGCCAGCAGCCAAGAGCCGGCAGGGGGCTTGGCAGATACGCAGTATTTT
>NA|TRBV28|TRBJ1-2|TRBD1
CASSTGEATNYGYTF
TGTGCCAGCAGTACAGGGGAGGCGACTAACTATGGCTACACCTTC
>once|TRBV2|TRBJ2-7|NA
CASRSGSYEQYF
TGTGCCAGCAGGTCCGGCTCCTACGAGCAGTACTTC
>few|TRBV5-6|TRBJ2-2|TRBD1
CASSLLELWDRDPGELFF
TGTGCCAGCAGCTTGCTGGAGTTATGGGACAGGGACCCCGGGGAGCTGTTTTTT
>few|TRBV19|TRBJ1-1|NA
CASKAREPGAEAFF
TGTGCCAGCAAAGCTAGGGAACCGGGAGCTGAAGCTTTCTTT
>NA|TRBV19|TRBJ1-5|NA
CASSNQGQYSNQPQHF
TGTGCCAGTAGTAACCAGGGTCAATATAGCAATCAGCCCCAGCATTTT
>once|TRBV7-6|TRBJ1-1|NA
CASSPGLWKRSEAFF
TGTGCCAGCAGCCCGGGTCTCTGGAAGCGGTCTGAAGCTTTCTTT
>NA|TRBV2|TRBJ1-1|TRBD1
CASNDEGGDTEAFF
TGTGCCAGCAATGATGAAGGGGGCGACACTGAAGCTTTCTTT
>NA|TRBV6-2/TRBV6-3|TRBJ1-3|NA
CASSSWGASGSGNTIYF
TGTGCCAGCAGTTCTTGGGGAGCCTCCGGGAGTGGAAACACCATATATTTT
>NA|TRBV2|TRBJ1-1|NA
CASSERWGGSEAFF
TGTGCCAGCAGTGAAAGGTGGGGAGGTAGTGAAGCTTTCTTT
>NA|TRBV10-3|TRBJ2-7|TRBD1
CATMKGARSHQSNYEQYF
TGTGCCACCATGAAGGGGGCGCGCAGCCACCAATCCAACTACGAGCAGTACTTC
>NA|TRBV9|TRBJ2-2|NA
CASSVERGRASTGELFF
TGTGCCAGCAGCGTAGAACGAGGCAGGGCGTCCACCGGGGAGCTGTTTTTT
>few|TRBV6-5|TRBJ1-3|NA
CASRDNFSGNTIYF
TGTGCCAGCAGGGACAACTTCTCTGGAAACACCATATATTTT
>NA|TRBV30|TRBJ1-6|NA
CAWSVPHGSPLHF
TGTGCCTGGAGTGTACCCCACGGTTCACCCCTCCACTTT
>NA|TRBV2|TRBJ1-1|NA
CASRFRENTEAFF
TGTGCCAGCAGGTTCAGGGAGAACACTGAAGCTTTCTTT
>NA|TRBV19|TRBJ1-2|NA
CASSIPRNNYGYTF
TGTGCCAGTAGTATTCCCAGGAATAACTATGGCTACACCTTC
>NA|TRBV7-2|TRBJ1-2|TRBD1
CASSLTGGNYGYTF
TGTGCCAGCAGTTTAACAGGGGGAAACTATGGCTACACCTTC
>NA|TRBV4-3|TRBJ2-1|TRBD2
CASSQEPAGGPYNEQFF
TGCGCCAGCAGCCAAGAGCCAGCGGGAGGGCCCTACAATGAGCAGTTCTTC
>few|TRBV4-3|TRBJ1-2|NA
CASSQGVTGSGYTF
TGCGCCAGCAGCCAAGGTGTTACAGGGAGCGGCTACACCTTC
>NA|TRBV11-1|TRBJ1-2|TRBD1
CASSTRDRDYGYTF
TGTGCCAGCAGCACTCGGGACAGGGACTATGGCTACACCTTC
>NA|TRBV10-1|TRBJ2-4|TRBD1
CASSEYPGQFSVGKNIQYF
TGCGCCAGCAGTGAGTACCCGGGACAGTTCTCGGTGGGTAAAAACATTCAGTACTTC
>few|TRBV28|TRBJ1-2|NA
CASSRGSREGSGYTF
TGTGCCAGCAGTAGGGGATCCCGGGAGGGGAGTGGCTACACCTTC
>few|TRBV7-9|TRBJ1-4|NA
CASSLMGSSTNEKLFF
TGTGCCAGCAGCTTGATGGGCTCCTCAACTAATGAAAAACTGTTTTTT
>NA|TRBV11-3|TRBJ2-3|TRBD2
CASSQKAGLVTDTQYF
TGTGCCAGCAGCCAAAAAGCGGGACTCGTGACAGATACGCAGTATTTT
>NA|TRBV18|TRBJ2-7|TRBD2
CASSPPKTSGSYEQYF
TGTGCCAGCTCACCACCGAAGACTAGCGGTTCCTACGAGCAGTACTTC
>NA|TRBV25-1|TRBJ2-7|TRBD2
CASSESGLAGFNSYEQYF
TGTGCCAGCAGTGAATCTGGACTAGCGGGATTCAATTCCTACGAGCAGTACTTC
>once|TRBV7-2|TRBJ1-1|NA
CASSRDMTEAFF
TGTGCCAGCAGCCGGGACATGACTGAAGCTTTCTTT
>NA|TRBV6-1|TRBJ1-6|NA
CASSEAGGTNSPLHF
TGTGCCAGCAGTGAGGCAGGTGGAACGAATTCACCCCTCCACTTT
>NA|TRBV6-2/TRBV6-3|TRBJ1-1|TRBD1
CASSYSRDRQAFDTEAFF
TGTGCCAGCAGTTACTCCCGGGACAGACAAGCCTTTGACACTGAAGCTTTCTTT
>NA|TRBV5-1|TRBJ1-4|NA
CASSVTVAANEKLFF
TGCGCCAGCAGCGTAACAGTAGCGGCTAATGAAAAACTGTTTTTT
>NA|TRBV9|TRBJ1-1|NA
CASSPTTGLMNTEAFF
TGTGCCAGCAGCCCGACGACAGGCCTTATGAACACTGAAGCTTTCTTT
>few|TRBV5-8|TRBJ1-2|NA
CASSFDSNYGYTF
TGTGCCAGCAGCTTCGACAGTAACTATGGCTACACCTTC
>NA|TRBV5-1|TRBJ2-3|TRBD1
CASSQGDRGIAYPTDTQYF
TGCGCCAGCAGCCAAGGGGACAGGGGTATTGCGTATCCCACAGATACGCAGTATTTT
>NA|TRBV6-1|TRBJ2-1|TRBD2
CASSERGLAGGPLYNEQFF
TGTGCCAGCAGTGAAAGAGGACTAGCGGGGGGGCCGTTGTACAATGAGCAGTTCTTC
>NA|TRBV5-1|TRBJ2-3|TRBD2
CASSLATPGLAGRGADTQYF
TGCGCCAGCAGCTTGGCGACCCCGGGACTAGCGGGAAGGGGCGCAGATACGCAGTATTTT
>once|TRBV9|TRBJ2-7|TRBD2
CASSASFVSGSYEQYF
TGTGCCAGCAGCGCCTCTTTCGTTAGCGGGAGCTACGAGCAGTACTTC
>NA|TRBV6-5|TRBJ1-1|NA
CASAGQTEAFF
TGTGCCAGCGCGGGCCAGACTGAAGCTTTCTTT
>NA|TRBV6-2/TRBV6-3|TRBJ2-3|TRBD1
CASSYSLGQGASGDTQYF
TGTGCCAGCAGTTACTCTCTGGGACAGGGGGCATCTGGAGATACGCAGTATTTT
>NA|TRBV19|TRBJ1-1|NA
CASSSPFGVMNTEAFF
TGTGCCAGTAGTAGTCCATTCGGGGTCATGAACACTGAAGCTTTCTTT
>NA|TRBV6-5|TRBJ2-5|NA
CASSPWGVKETQYF
TGTGCCAGCAGCCCCTGGGGGGTAAAAGAGACCCAGTACTTC
>NA|TRBV7-2|TRBJ2-7|NA
CASSLNFNSYEQYF
TGTGCCAGCAGCTTAAATTTTAACTCCTACGAGCAGTACTTC
>NA|TRBV4-2|TRBJ2-7|TRBD2
CASSQVGEGGSYEQYF
TGTGCCAGCAGCCAAGTGGGAGAGGGCGGGAGTTACGAGCAGTACTTC
>few|TRBV24-1|TRBJ1-5|TRBD1
CATSGKGQGLVQPQHF
TGTGCCACCAGTGGAAAGGGACAGGGCCTGGTTCAGCCCCAGCATTTT
>NA|TRBV12-3/TRBV12-4|TRBJ1-3|NA
CASSGGNTIYF
TGTGCCAGCAGTGGCGGAAACACCATATATTTT
>NA|TRBV18|TRBJ2-7|NA
CASSSTGKGSEQYF
TGTGCCAGCTCATCTACAGGGAAGGGTTCCGAGCAGTACTTC
>NA|TRBV7-9|TRBJ2-7|TRBD1
CASSSGQGGTYEQYF
TGTGCCAGCAGCTCGGGACAGGGGGGGACCTACGAGCAGTACTTC
>NA|TRBV6-6|TRBJ2-1|NA
CASSTGQGHSYNEQFF
TGTGCCAGCTCCACAGGCCAGGGACACTCCTACAATGAGCAGTTCTTC
>NA|TRBV28|TRBJ1-4|NA
CASSFQVEKLFF
TGTGCCAGCAGTTTTCAGGTTGAAAAACTGTTTTTT
>NA|TRBV14|TRBJ2-1|TRBD2
CASSPLAGPTKYNEQFF
TGTGCCAGCAGCCCACTAGCGGGGCCCACCAAATACAATGAGCAGTTCTTC
>NA|TRBV2|TRBJ2-1|TRBD2
CASRWASGGDNEQFF
TGTGCCAGCAGGTGGGCTAGCGGGGGAGACAATGAGCAGTTCTTC